These T cell receptor beta chains were read from a single sample in a study of cytomegalovirus exposure and HLA in healthy donors. The repertoire was sequenced with immunoSEQ multiplex PCR; TCRdb's copy has only in-frame clones and lacks some. The sample yields some 90,000 clones, 87% seen once. Material for sequencing was PBMCs. The receptors derive from a man between 18 and 35 years old in good health and CMV-seropositive. The CDR3 runs from the conserved cysteine through the conserved F or W. Fields, in order: D gene, clone size, J gene, V gene, CDR3 DNA, CDR3 protein. D genes are given only for firm matches. Clone size is stated in some rows and not others, as once, few, many or a class when expanded.

D gene: NA; clone size: NA; J gene: TRBJ2-1; V gene: TRBV7-9; CDR3 DNA: TGTGCCAGCAGCTTAATGGGCCCAGCAAATGAGCAGTTCTTC; CDR3 protein: CASSLMGPANEQFF
D gene: TRBD1; clone size: NA; J gene: TRBJ2-5; V gene: TRBV6-8; CDR3 DNA: TGTGCCAGCAGTTACTTGGGACAGGGGAACTTC; CDR3 protein: CASSYLGQGNF
D gene: TRBD2; clone size: NA; J gene: TRBJ2-3; V gene: TRBV9; CDR3 DNA: TGTGCCAGCAGCGTTCGGGAGGTAGATACGCAGTATTTT; CDR3 protein: CASSVREVDTQYF
D gene: TRBD2; clone size: NA; J gene: TRBJ2-1; V gene: TRBV5-1; CDR3 DNA: TGCGCCAGCAGCTCTCAACCGGGACTAGCGGCTAATGAGCAGTTCTTC; CDR3 protein: CASSSQPGLAANEQFF
D gene: NA; clone size: once; J gene: TRBJ2-5; V gene: TRBV27; CDR3 DNA: TGTGCCAGCAGAACAAACAGAGAAGGGACCCAGTACTTC; CDR3 protein: CASRTNREGTQYF
D gene: NA; clone size: NA; J gene: TRBJ2-1; V gene: TRBV4-1; CDR3 DNA: TGCGCCAGCAGCCAAGGCTCTAGGGAGCAGTTCTTC; CDR3 protein: CASSQGSREQFF
D gene: TRBD2; clone size: NA; J gene: TRBJ2-1; V gene: TRBV28; CDR3 DNA: TGTGCCAGCAGTTTATCCCCTAGCGGGTCATCGGGCTCCTACAATGAGCAGTTCTTC; CDR3 protein: CASSLSPSGSSGSYNEQFF
D gene: TRBD2; clone size: NA; J gene: TRBJ2-2; V gene: TRBV11-2; CDR3 DNA: TGTGCCAGCAGCTGGAACGGGGGGGACGACACCGGGGAGCTGTTTTTT; CDR3 protein: CASSWNGGDDTGELFF
D gene: NA; clone size: NA; J gene: TRBJ1-1; V gene: TRBV29-1; CDR3 DNA: TGCAGCGTTGAACGGCAGGCAAACACTGAAGCTTTCTTT; CDR3 protein: CSVERQANTEAFF
D gene: NA; clone size: NA; J gene: TRBJ2-3; V gene: TRBV5-6; CDR3 DNA: TGTGCCAGCAGCCACCCCGGGACTCGGGAGACAGATACGCAGTATTTT; CDR3 protein: CASSHPGTRETDTQYF
D gene: NA; clone size: NA; J gene: TRBJ2-7; V gene: TRBV23-1; CDR3 DNA: TGCGCCAGCAGTCCATCGACAGTCTACGAGCAGTACTTC; CDR3 protein: CASSPSTVYEQYF
D gene: TRBD1; clone size: NA; J gene: TRBJ2-2; V gene: TRBV7-2; CDR3 DNA: TGTGCCAGCAGCCGACAGGGTGATAACACCGGGGAGCTGTTTTTT; CDR3 protein: CASSRQGDNTGELFF
D gene: NA; clone size: NA; J gene: TRBJ2-6; V gene: TRBV19; CDR3 DNA: TGTGCCAGTAGTTTCAGACAGGCCTCTGGGGCCAACGTCCTGACTTTC; CDR3 protein: CASSFRQASGANVLTF
D gene: TRBD2; clone size: NA; J gene: TRBJ2-7; V gene: TRBV7-3; CDR3 DNA: TGTGCCAGCAGCTTAGATGGAACTAGCGGTACCGAGCAGTACTTC; CDR3 protein: CASSLDGTSGTEQYF
D gene: TRBD1; clone size: NA; J gene: TRBJ2-7; V gene: TRBV11-2; CDR3 DNA: TGTGCCAGCAGCTCCGGCTCTAACAGGGGTGGCTACGAGCAGTACTTC; CDR3 protein: CASSSGSNRGGYEQYF
D gene: TRBD1; clone size: NA; J gene: TRBJ1-5; V gene: TRBV28; CDR3 DNA: TGTGCCAGCAGTCGGGACAGGGGATATGGCAATCAGCCCCAGCATTTT; CDR3 protein: CASSRDRGYGNQPQHF
D gene: TRBD2; clone size: NA; J gene: TRBJ2-1; V gene: TRBV4-2; CDR3 DNA: TGTGCCAGCAGCCAAGCGCTAGCGGGAGGGCAGGTCGGCAATGAGCAGTTCTTC; CDR3 protein: CASSQALAGGQVGNEQFF
D gene: NA; clone size: NA; J gene: TRBJ2-5; V gene: TRBV11-3; CDR3 DNA: TGTGCCAGCAGCCCACGGGGCCAAGAGACCCAGTACTTC; CDR3 protein: CASSPRGQETQYF
D gene: NA; clone size: NA; J gene: TRBJ2-7; V gene: TRBV4-1; CDR3 DNA: TGCGCCAGCAGCCGAACTAGGGACTACGAGCAGTACTTC; CDR3 protein: CASSRTRDYEQYF
D gene: TRBD1; clone size: NA; J gene: TRBJ2-7; V gene: TRBV5-3; CDR3 DNA: TGTGCCAGAAGCTTCTTGGGACAGATAATAAACGAGCAGTACTTC; CDR3 protein: CARSFLGQIINEQYF
D gene: TRBD1; clone size: NA; J gene: TRBJ2-1; V gene: TRBV19; CDR3 DNA: TGTGCCAGTAGACTGCAGACCGGGACAGGAAGCTACAATGAGCAGTTCTTC; CDR3 protein: CASRLQTGTGSYNEQFF
D gene: NA; clone size: NA; J gene: TRBJ2-7; V gene: TRBV7-3; CDR3 DNA: TGTGCCAGCAGCCCCCACGGCCGGGATTTCCACGAGCAGTACTTC; CDR3 protein: CASSPHGRDFHEQYF
D gene: NA; clone size: NA; J gene: TRBJ2-2; V gene: TRBV19; CDR3 DNA: TGTGCCAGTAGTATCGTGGGGAGTTTTAACGGGGAGCTGTTTTTT; CDR3 protein: CASSIVGSFNGELFF
D gene: NA; clone size: NA; J gene: TRBJ2-2; V gene: TRBV11-3; CDR3 DNA: TGTGCCAGCAGCCGAAACAAGGCGGCCATCACCGGGGAGCTGTTTTTT; CDR3 protein: CASSRNKAAITGELFF
D gene: NA; clone size: NA; J gene: TRBJ2-1; V gene: TRBV5-5; CDR3 DNA: TGTGCCAGCAGCTTTCTCCCGGGAGATAAGTACAATGAGCAGTTCTTC; CDR3 protein: CASSFLPGDKYNEQFF
D gene: TRBD1; clone size: NA; J gene: TRBJ2-1; V gene: TRBV6-5; CDR3 DNA: TGTGCCAGCAGTTTTCCGGGACAGGGCCACAATGAGCAGTTCTTC; CDR3 protein: CASSFPGQGHNEQFF
D gene: NA; clone size: once; J gene: TRBJ2-1; V gene: TRBV7-9; CDR3 DNA: TGTGCCAGCAGCTTAATGCCCTATAGCTCCTACAATGAGCAGTTCTTC; CDR3 protein: CASSLMPYSSYNEQFF
D gene: NA; clone size: NA; J gene: TRBJ1-1; V gene: TRBV6-4; CDR3 DNA: TGTGCCAGCAGTGACACAAACAGGGATACTGAAGCTTTCTTT; CDR3 protein: CASSDTNRDTEAFF
D gene: TRBD2; clone size: few; J gene: TRBJ2-7; V gene: TRBV10-1; CDR3 DNA: TGCGCCAGCAGTCCTCGCCGGTCGGGAGGCTACGAGCAGTACTTC; CDR3 protein: CASSPRRSGGYEQYF
D gene: NA; clone size: once; J gene: TRBJ1-5; V gene: TRBV28; CDR3 DNA: TGTGCCAGCAGTACAAGTGGGGGCGGCAATCAGCCCCAGCATTTT; CDR3 protein: CASSTSGGGNQPQHF
D gene: TRBD1; clone size: NA; J gene: TRBJ2-1; V gene: TRBV15; CDR3 DNA: TGTGCCACCAGCAGTAGACAGGGGGTGGTGAATGAGCAGTTCTTC; CDR3 protein: CATSSRQGVVNEQFF
D gene: NA; clone size: NA; J gene: TRBJ2-7; V gene: TRBV7-9; CDR3 DNA: TGTGCCAGCAGCTCCCCCCTCAATCCTACAGGGTCCTCCTACGAGCAGTACTTC; CDR3 protein: CASSSPLNPTGSSYEQYF
D gene: TRBD1; clone size: NA; J gene: TRBJ1-6; V gene: TRBV10-3; CDR3 DNA: TGTGCCATCAGCGCCGCCATCGGGACAGGGAATTCACCCCTCCACTTT; CDR3 protein: CAISAAIGTGNSPLHF
D gene: TRBD1; clone size: NA; J gene: TRBJ1-5; V gene: TRBV2; CDR3 DNA: TGTGCCAGCACACGGGACAGGGGACCTAATCAGCCCCAGCATTTT; CDR3 protein: CASTRDRGPNQPQHF
D gene: NA; clone size: NA; J gene: TRBJ1-2; V gene: TRBV7-9; CDR3 DNA: TGTGCCAGCAGCAAAGGACAGAATGACTATGGCTACACCTTC; CDR3 protein: CASSKGQNDYGYTF
D gene: NA; clone size: NA; J gene: TRBJ1-3; V gene: TRBV4-3; CDR3 DNA: TGCGCCAGCAGCCGAGAAACAGGGACGGGAAACACCATATATTTT; CDR3 protein: CASSRETGTGNTIYF
D gene: NA; clone size: NA; J gene: TRBJ2-1; V gene: TRBV19; CDR3 DNA: TGTGCCACCCTTGGGGGGGCAGGGTACAATGAGCAGTTCTTC; CDR3 protein: CATLGGAGYNEQFF
D gene: TRBD2; clone size: NA; J gene: TRBJ2-3; V gene: TRBV15; CDR3 DNA: TGTGCCACCAGCAAACTCGGACTAGCTGGCGCAGATACGCAGTATTTT; CDR3 protein: CATSKLGLAGADTQYF
D gene: NA; clone size: NA; J gene: TRBJ1-3; V gene: TRBV28; CDR3 DNA: TGTGCCAGCAGTTTTCTAGCCTCTGGAAACACCATATATTTT; CDR3 protein: CASSFLASGNTIYF
D gene: TRBD2; clone size: NA; J gene: TRBJ2-7; V gene: TRBV19; CDR3 DNA: TGTGCCAGTAGCAAGGGGAGACTAGCGGGGAACTACGAGCAGTACTTC; CDR3 protein: CASSKGRLAGNYEQYF